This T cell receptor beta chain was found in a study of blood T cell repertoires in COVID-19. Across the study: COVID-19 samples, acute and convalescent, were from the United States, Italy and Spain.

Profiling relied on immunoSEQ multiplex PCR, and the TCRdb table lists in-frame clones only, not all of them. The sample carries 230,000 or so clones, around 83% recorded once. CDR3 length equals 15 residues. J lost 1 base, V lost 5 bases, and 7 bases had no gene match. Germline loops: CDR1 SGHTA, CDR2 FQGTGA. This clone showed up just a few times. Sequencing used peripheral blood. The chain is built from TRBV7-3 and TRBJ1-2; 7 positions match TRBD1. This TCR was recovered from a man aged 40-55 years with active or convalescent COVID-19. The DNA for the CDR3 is TGTGCCAGCAGCGAAGAGGGACAGCGTAACTATGGCTACACCTTC. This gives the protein CASSEEGQRNYGYTF.